This TCR beta chain was documented in a study of blood T cells in healthy people across ages. The second PCR ran about 6 to 12 cycles with a sample-barcoded 5' primer and J-beta primers. TCRdb ran MiXCR on the 5' RACE reads and lists one entry per CDR3 protein. The repertoire holds about 640,000 distinct CDR3 sequences, roughly 30% seen once, with approximately 15% in the top ten. The CDR3 contains 13 residues. Trimming stripped 5 bases from V and 3 bases from J, with 8 bases between. In germline, CDR1 is SGHAT, CDR2 FQNNGV. The specimen was blood. The TCR sequence derives from an elderly woman in good health. The chain couples TRBV11-2 to TRBJ1-5; a weak D match, TRBD1 (5 bases). In DNA, the CDR3 is TGTGCCAGCAGCACGGACAACAATCAGCCCCAGCATTTT. It translates to CASSTDNNQPQHF.